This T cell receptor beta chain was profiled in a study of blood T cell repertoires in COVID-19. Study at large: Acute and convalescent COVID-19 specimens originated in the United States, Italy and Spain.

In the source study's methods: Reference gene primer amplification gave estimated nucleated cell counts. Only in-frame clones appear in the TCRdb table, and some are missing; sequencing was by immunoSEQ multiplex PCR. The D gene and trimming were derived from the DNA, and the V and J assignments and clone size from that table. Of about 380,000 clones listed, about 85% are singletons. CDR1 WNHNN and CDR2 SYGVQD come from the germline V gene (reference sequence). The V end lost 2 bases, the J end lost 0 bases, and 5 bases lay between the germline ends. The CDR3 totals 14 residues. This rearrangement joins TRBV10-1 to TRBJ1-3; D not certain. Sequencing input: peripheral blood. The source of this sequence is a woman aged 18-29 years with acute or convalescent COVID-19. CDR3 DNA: TGCGCCAGCAGTGAGCACAGCTCTGGAAACACCATATATTTT. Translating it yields CASSEHSSGNTIYF.